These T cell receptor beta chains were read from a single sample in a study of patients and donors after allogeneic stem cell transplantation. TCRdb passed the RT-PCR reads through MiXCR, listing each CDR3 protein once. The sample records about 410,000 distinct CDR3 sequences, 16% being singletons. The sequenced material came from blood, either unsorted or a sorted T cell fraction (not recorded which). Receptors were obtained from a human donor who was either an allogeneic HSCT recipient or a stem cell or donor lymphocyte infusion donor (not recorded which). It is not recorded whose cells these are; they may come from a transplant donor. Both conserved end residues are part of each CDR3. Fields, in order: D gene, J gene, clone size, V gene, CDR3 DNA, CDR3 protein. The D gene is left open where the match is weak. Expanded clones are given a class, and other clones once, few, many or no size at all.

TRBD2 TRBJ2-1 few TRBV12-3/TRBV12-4 TGTGCCAGCAGTCCGTGGACTAGCGGGTTAGATGAGCAGTTCTTC CASSPWTSGLDEQFF
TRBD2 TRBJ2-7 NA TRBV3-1 TGTGCCAGCAACCCAACTAGCGGGGGGACTAAATTCTCCTACGAGCAGTACTTC CASNPTSGGTKFSYEQYF
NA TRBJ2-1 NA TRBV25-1 TGTGCCAGCCGTTCCCCCGTTACGGATGAGCAGTTCTTC CASRSPVTDEQFF
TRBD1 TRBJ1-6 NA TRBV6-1 TGTGCCAGCAGATTAATTCAGGGACAGGGAGGACGGTATTCACCCCTCCACTTT CASRLIQGQGGRYSPLHF
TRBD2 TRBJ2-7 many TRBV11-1 TGTGCCAGCAGCCCGACTAGCGGGAGGAGTTCGTTAGTCTACGAGCAGTACTTC CASSPTSGRSSLVYEQYF
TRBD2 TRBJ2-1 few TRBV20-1 TGCAGTGCTAGAGTCGGGCGGGGGACCTACAATGAGCAGTTCTTC CSARVGRGTYNEQFF
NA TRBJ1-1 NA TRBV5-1 TGCGCCAGCAGCTTTTCGGCCGGGACACCGAACACTGAAGCTTTCTTT CASSFSAGTPNTEAFF
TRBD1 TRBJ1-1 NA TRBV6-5 TGTGCCAGCCGAAGACAGGGCTACGCTTTCTTT CASRRQGYAFF
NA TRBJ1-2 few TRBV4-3 TGCGCCAGCAGCCTCGGGACAAGGGAAACGACTAACTATGGCTACACCTTC CASSLGTRETTNYGYTF
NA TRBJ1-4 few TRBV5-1 TGCGCCAGCAGCCCAGACAGGTATGAAGAAAAACTGTTTTTT CASSPDRYEEKLFF
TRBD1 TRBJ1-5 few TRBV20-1 TGCAGTGCTAGAGATCCTTTAAGGGACAGGGACAATCAGCCCCAGCATTTT CSARDPLRDRDNQPQHF
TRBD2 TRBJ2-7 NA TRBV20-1 TGCAGTGCTAGAGATGGGAGGGCTAGCGGGGGGGCGGAGCAGTACTTC CSARDGRASGGAEQYF
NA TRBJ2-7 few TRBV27 TGTGCCAGCAGTCCCAGGGGGGTGCTATACGAGCAGTACTTC CASSPRGVLYEQYF
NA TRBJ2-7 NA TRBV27 TGTGCCAGCAGTGGTAGGGACGAGCAGTACTTC CASSGRDEQYF
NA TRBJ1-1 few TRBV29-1 TGCAGCGTTGAAGATTTCGGGACACTTAACACTGAAGCTTTCTTT CSVEDFGTLNTEAFF
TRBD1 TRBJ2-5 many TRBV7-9 TGTGCCAGCAGTTTCCTTGGGACAGTCCAAGAGACCCAGTACTTC CASSFLGTVQETQYF
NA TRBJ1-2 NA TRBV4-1 TGCGCCAGCAGCCACCCCACGGGGGAGAGGGGCTACACCTTC CASSHPTGERGYTF
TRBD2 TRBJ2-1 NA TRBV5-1 TGCGCCAGCAGCTTGGGGGGACTAGCGGGGGACAATGAGCAGTTCTTC CASSLGGLAGDNEQFF
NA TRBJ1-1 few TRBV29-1 TGCAGCGTTGGGTCTTTGGGGACTGAAGCTTTCTTT CSVGSLGTEAFF
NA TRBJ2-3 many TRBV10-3 TGTGCCATCAGTAGTGAAGATACGCAGTATTTT CAISSEDTQYF
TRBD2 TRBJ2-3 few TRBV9 TGTGCCAGCAGCGATAGCGGGAGTTTCTCATCTACGCAGTATTTT CASSDSGSFSSTQYF
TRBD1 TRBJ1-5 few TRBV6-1 TGTGACAGCATCGATGGACAGGGGGGCAATCAGCCCCAGCATTTT CDSIDGQGGNQPQHF
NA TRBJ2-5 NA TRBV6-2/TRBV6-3 TGTGCCAGCAGCGCCGGACAGACCCCAGCCGAGACCCAGTACTTC CASSAGQTPAETQYF
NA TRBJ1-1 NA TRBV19 TGTGCCAGTATTACAGTTTCAAACACTGAAGCTTTCTTT CASITVSNTEAFF
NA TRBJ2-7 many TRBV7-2 TGTGCCAGCACCCTTTGGGCAGGGGCCTCCTACGAGCAGTACTTC CASTLWAGASYEQYF
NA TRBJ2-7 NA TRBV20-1 TGCAGTGCTCCGGGCGAGCAGTACTTC CSAPGEQYF
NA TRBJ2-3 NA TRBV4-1 TGCGCCAGCAGCCAAGAACGGCGGTACACAGATACGCAGTATTTT CASSQERRYTDTQYF
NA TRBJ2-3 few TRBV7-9 TGTGCCAGCAGCTTTCCGGGGCGCAGAATCAGCACAGATACGCAGTATTTT CASSFPGRRISTDTQYF
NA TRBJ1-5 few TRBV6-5 TGTGCCAGCAGTTACTCGACTGCGGGAGCCCTTGCGCCCCAGCATTTT CASSYSTAGALAPQHF
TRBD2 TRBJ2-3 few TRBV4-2 TGTGCCAGCAGCCAAGATCCCCTAGCGGGGGTAGATACGCAGTATTTT CASSQDPLAGVDTQYF
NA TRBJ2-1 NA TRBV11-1 TGTGCCAGCAGCCGCCCCGGCAGCCCTGAGCAGTTCTTC CASSRPGSPEQFF
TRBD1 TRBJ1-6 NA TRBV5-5 TGTGCCAGCCAAACTCCTAAGACAGGGTTGGATTCACCCCTCCACTTT CASQTPKTGLDSPLHF
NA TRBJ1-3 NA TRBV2 TGTGCCAGCAGTGGGGACAAACCTGGAAACACCATATATTTT CASSGDKPGNTIYF
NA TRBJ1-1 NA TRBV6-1 TGTGCCAGCAGCCAAGCCAGGGGTTTTGCTTTCTTT CASSQARGFAFF
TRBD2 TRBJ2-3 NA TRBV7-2 TGTGCCAGCAGCTTAGGGCTACTAGCGGCGCAGTATTTT CASSLGLLAAQYF
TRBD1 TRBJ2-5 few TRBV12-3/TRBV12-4 TGTGCCAGCAGTCCGCGGACAGGGGGTGTAGAGACCCAGTACTTC CASSPRTGGVETQYF
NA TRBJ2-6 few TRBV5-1 TGCGCCAGCAGCTTGGGAGACAGCTCTGGGGCCAACGTCCTGACTTTC CASSLGDSSGANVLTF
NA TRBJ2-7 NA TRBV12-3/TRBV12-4 TGTGCCAGCAGTTTAGTGGACAACCAGCAGTACTTC CASSLVDNQQYF
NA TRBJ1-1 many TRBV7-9 TGTGCCAGCAGCACATTCGAGGGGCGGCGTGAAGCTTTCTTT CASSTFEGRREAFF
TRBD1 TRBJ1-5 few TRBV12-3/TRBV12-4 TGTGCCAGCAGCTATGCAGGGGGCGGCAATCAGCCCCAGCATTTT CASSYAGGGNQPQHF
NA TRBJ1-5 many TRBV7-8 TGTGCCAGCAGCGTGGTTTATAGCAATCAGCCCCAGCATTTT CASSVVYSNQPQHF
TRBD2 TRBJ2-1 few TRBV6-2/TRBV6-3 TGTGCCAGCAGTTACTCTTCTCTAGCGGGGGGGCTATACAATGAGCAGTTCTTC CASSYSSLAGGLYNEQFF
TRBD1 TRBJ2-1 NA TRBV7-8 TGTGCCAGCAGCTTAGTGTTTATAGGGACAGGGTACTACAATGAGCAGTTCTTC CASSLVFIGTGYYNEQFF
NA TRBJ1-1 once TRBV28 TGTGCCAGCAGTTCCCCCGACAGAACAAACACTGAAGCTTTCTTT CASSSPDRTNTEAFF
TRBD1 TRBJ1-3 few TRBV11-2 TGTGCCAGCAGAAGACTCCGGGACAGCTTCTATGACTCTGGAAACACCATATATTTT CASRRLRDSFYDSGNTIYF
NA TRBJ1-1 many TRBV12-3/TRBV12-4 TGTGCCAGCACCGAGGCACGGGGGCGCGGCACTGAAGCTTTCTTT CASTEARGRGTEAFF